The rows below give T cell receptor beta chains drawn from one sample of a study of T-cell reconstitution after alpha-beta-depleted transplantation in children. TCRdb reprocessed the PCR reads with MiXCR, giving one entry per CDR3 protein. Of about 350,000 distinct CDR3 sequences in the sample, roughly 17% were seen once. Material: PBMCs, mostly from graft donor cells, obtained 360 days after TCRalphabeta/CD19-depleted stem cell transplant. These receptors all stem from a male patient aged 2-15 years who had a stem cell transplant for acute lymphoblastic leukemia, so the T cells may come from the graft donor. CDR3s include the opening cysteine and the closing phenylalanine or tryptophan. Fields, in order: clone size, D gene, CDR3 length, V gene, J gene, CDR3 protein, CDR3 DNA. D genes are given only for firm matches. Where a row states a size, it is once, few, many or the class of an expanded clone; other rows omit it.

abundance: many
d_gene: NA
len: 14
v_gene: TRBV3-1
j_gene: TRBJ2-2
CDR3aa: CASSRLWGTGELFF
CDR3nt: TGTGCCAGCAGTCGTCTCTGGGGCACCGGGGAGCTGTTTTTT

abundance: NA
d_gene: NA
len: 12
v_gene: TRBV25-1
j_gene: TRBJ1-3
CDR3aa: CATAGSGNTIYF
CDR3nt: TGTGCCACCGCAGGTTCTGGAAACACCATATATTTT

abundance: NA
d_gene: TRBD1
len: 13
v_gene: TRBV24-1
j_gene: TRBJ2-1
CDR3aa: CATSDGQGTEQFF
CDR3nt: TGTGCCACCAGTGATGGACAGGGTACTGAGCAGTTCTTC

abundance: NA
d_gene: NA
len: 13
v_gene: TRBV4-3
j_gene: TRBJ2-5
CDR3aa: CASSQVRTSAQYF
CDR3nt: TGCGCCAGCAGCCAAGTTCGCACAAGTGCCCAGTACTTC

abundance: NA
d_gene: TRBD1
len: 17
v_gene: TRBV20-1
j_gene: TRBJ2-2
CDR3aa: CCASGQGRGIGPGELFF
CDR3nt: TGCTGTGCTTCCGGACAGGGTCGGGGGATTGGCCCCGGGGAGCTGTTTTTT

abundance: few
d_gene: NA
len: 19
v_gene: TRBV4-1
j_gene: TRBJ2-1
CDR3aa: CASSQDPTSLAASYNEQFF
CDR3nt: TGCGCCAGCAGCCAAGATCCCACCTCCTTGGCGGCTTCCTACAATGAGCAGTTCTTC

abundance: NA
d_gene: TRBD1
len: 13
v_gene: TRBV27
j_gene: TRBJ2-5
CDR3aa: CASSPRTGMPGDF
CDR3nt: TGTGCCAGCAGTCCAAGGACAGGGATGCCCGGGGACTTC

abundance: few
d_gene: TRBD1
len: 14
v_gene: TRBV12-3/TRBV12-4
j_gene: TRBJ2-5
CDR3aa: CASSSGTGMRAQYF
CDR3nt: TGTGCCAGCAGTTCAGGGACAGGGATGAGGGCCCAGTACTTC

abundance: few
d_gene: NA
len: 15
v_gene: TRBV6-5
j_gene: TRBJ2-3
CDR3aa: CASSTLGPQGIWQYF
CDR3nt: TGTGCCAGCAGTACTTTGGGCCCTCAGGGAATCTGGCAGTATTTT

abundance: many
d_gene: NA
len: 11
v_gene: TRBV29-1
j_gene: TRBJ1-2
CDR3aa: CSVGVGGGYTF
CDR3nt: TGCAGCGTTGGGGTAGGGGGTGGCTACACCTTC

abundance: few
d_gene: TRBD2
len: 17
v_gene: TRBV9
j_gene: TRBJ2-3
CDR3aa: CASSRQFLAGGSDTQYF
CDR3nt: TGTGCCAGCAGCCGACAATTTCTAGCGGGAGGCTCAGATACGCAGTATTTT